The subject of this entry is one T cell receptor beta chain. Its matching antigen is unknown. A far bigger clonotype differs at one base, so this is likely a read error. The data were taken from a study of regulatory T cells in long-lasting Graves disease. Construction of TCR beta libraries relied on iRepertoire HTBI primers and on Arm-PCR targeting CDR3 regions. TCRdb analysed the multiplex PCR reads with MiXCR anew, one entry per CDR3 protein. The table includes 300,000 to 350,000 distinct CDR3 sequences, 15% to 20% detected once. The CDR3 runs to 15 residues. Trimming took off 7 bases at V and 4 bases at J, with 19 bases between the two ends. Overall study findings and caveats: With a few thousand shared public clonotypes, persistent patients exceeded new patients, who shared roughly 920.

The time point is: persistent/refractory GD, antithyroid drugs over 5 years with positive TRAb. The TCR library was made from RNA that had been extracted from PBMCs in TRIzol. The V and J genes are TRBV12-3 or TRBV12-4 and TRBJ2-5; D is unclear. The material was peripheral blood mononuclear cells (PBMCs), obtained when the disease was refractory, from a patient treated with antithyroid drugs. The sequence derives from a female donor with Graves disease. CDR3 in DNA: TGTGCCAGCACCTATCCTTACGAAAGGTTAGAGACCCAGTACTTC. This codes for CASTYPYERLETQYF.